This T cell receptor (beta chain) was profiled in a study of T cell responses to AZD1222 COVID-19 vaccine. With respect to this clone: The antigen is unknown.

Generated by immunoSEQ multiplex PCR, the TCRdb table keeps only in-frame clones and is missing some. The repertoire holds over 100,000 clones, around nine tenths seen once, with roughly 2.3% in the top ten. V was shortened by 6 bases and J by 0 bases, with 12 bases between the two germline ends. The CDR3 loop spans 15 amino acids. Germline V gene lookup returns CDR1 SNHLY and CDR2 FYNNEI. Study-wide findings and caveats: There were repertoire samples only from the period after the peak T cell response. White British people made up most donors, females outnumbered males, and clonal diversity was possibly underestimated. When two AZD1222 doses had been given, Spike-specific TCR breadth and depth rose. The span of vaccine-associated CD4 TCRs extended across spike, with dominance at 160-218 and 743-854.

The receptor comes from an adult in good health. The chain links TRBV2 to TRBJ2-4; no clear D. Sequenced material: peripheral blood, taken on day 0 of AZD1222 vaccination. This chain's CDR3 is CASRTETEAKNIQYF. In DNA, the CDR3 is TGTGCCAGCAGAACAGAAACCGAAGCCAAAAACATTCAGTACTTC.